This T cell receptor beta chain is drawn from a study of blood T cell repertoires in COVID-19. Study background: Italy, Spain and the United States were the sources of the convalescent and acute COVID-19 samples. T cells, B-cell-depleted T cells, or PBMCs supplied cDNA or gDNA.

Authors' methods: Reference gene primer amplification gave estimated nucleated cell counts. Libraries were prepared by immunoSEQ multiplex PCR; TCRdb keeps only in-frame clonotypes and omits some of them. V and J calls and clone size are copied from that table; D and trimming were computed from the DNA. The top ten hold about a sixth of the sample, which has 95,000 to 150,000 clones, 80% seen once. The CDR3 runs 13 residues. V gave up 1 base and J gave up 4 bases, with 7 bases separating them. V usage is TRBV12-3 or TRBV12-4 and J usage is TRBJ1-1; no clear D gene. Sequenced: peripheral blood. This receptor was obtained from a man aged 60 to 69 with active or convalescent COVID-19. The CDR3 nucleotides are TGTGCCAGCAGTTTAGGGTACGGCACTGAAGCTTTCTTT. This gives the protein CASSLGYGTEAFF.